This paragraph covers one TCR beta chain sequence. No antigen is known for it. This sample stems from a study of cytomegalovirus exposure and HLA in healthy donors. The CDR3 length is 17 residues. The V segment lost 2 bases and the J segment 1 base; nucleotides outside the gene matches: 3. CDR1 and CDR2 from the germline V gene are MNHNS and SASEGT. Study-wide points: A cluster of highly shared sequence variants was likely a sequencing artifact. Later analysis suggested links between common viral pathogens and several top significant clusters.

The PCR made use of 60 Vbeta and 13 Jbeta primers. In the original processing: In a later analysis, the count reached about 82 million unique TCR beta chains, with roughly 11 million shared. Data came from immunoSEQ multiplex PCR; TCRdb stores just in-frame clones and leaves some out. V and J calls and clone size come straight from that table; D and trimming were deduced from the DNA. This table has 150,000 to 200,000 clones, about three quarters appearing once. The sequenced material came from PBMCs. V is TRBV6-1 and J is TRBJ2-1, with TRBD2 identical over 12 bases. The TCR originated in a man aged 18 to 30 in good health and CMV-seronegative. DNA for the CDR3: TGTGCCAGCAGTGAACCCCTAGCGGGAGGGTCCTACAATGAGCAGTTCTTC. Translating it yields CASSEPLAGGSYNEQFF.